These T cell receptor beta chains were read from a single sample in a study of cytomegalovirus exposure and HLA in healthy donors. Libraries were prepared by immunoSEQ multiplex PCR; TCRdb keeps only in-frame clonotypes and omits some of them. The repertoire holds roughly 180,000 clones, with approximately 86% as singletons. Sample: PBMCs. These receptors all stem from a man aged 25-45 years in good health and CMV-seropositive. Each CDR3 is given with its conserved first and last residue. A D gene is named only where the DNA matches it firmly. A clone size is listed for some rows: how often the clone was seen (once, few, many), or a class if it is expanded.

D gene | J gene | clone size | V gene | CDR3 protein | CDR3 DNA
. | TRBJ2-2 | . | TRBV27 | CASSLLPGGRGELFF | TGTGCCAGCAGTTTACTCCCAGGAGGTCGAGGGGAGCTGTTTTTT
. | TRBJ2-7 | . | TRBV9 | CASSVATSGSSEQYF | TGTGCCAGCAGCGTAGCTACCTCAGGGTCCTCCGAGCAGTACTTC
. | TRBJ1-1 | . | TRBV7-8 | CASSLSRVTEAFF | TGTGCCAGCAGCTTAAGCAGGGTCACTGAAGCTTTCTTT
. | TRBJ1-2 | . | TRBV30 | CAWSRASGYTF | TGTGCCTGGAGTCGGGCCAGTGGCTACACCTTC
. | TRBJ2-3 | . | TRBV6-5 | CASVSMGTDTQYF | TGTGCCAGCGTGTCCATGGGCACAGATACGCAGTATTTT
. | TRBJ2-7 | few | TRBV11-3 | CASSLARGARGYEQYF | TGTGCCAGCAGCTTAGCTCGGGGGGCACGGGGCTACGAGCAGTACTTC
. | TRBJ1-1 | . | TRBV7-2 | CASSLGQFEAFF | TGTGCCAGCAGCTTAGGGCAGTTTGAAGCTTTCTTT
TRBD1 | TRBJ2-7 | once | TRBV29-1 | CSARDRGPLREQYF | TGCAGCGCCCGGGACAGGGGCCCGTTACGCGAGCAGTACTTC
. | TRBJ2-7 | . | TRBV5-4 | CASSSQGPSSSYEQYF | TGTGCCAGCAGCTCACAGGGCCCCTCGAGCTCCTACGAGCAGTACTTC
. | TRBJ2-1 | few | TRBV7-9 | CASSSPRAPYNEQFF | TGTGCCAGCAGCTCCCCCAGGGCCCCCTACAATGAGCAGTTCTTC
. | TRBJ2-3 | . | TRBV5-1 | CASSGGFRTDTQYF | TGCGCCAGCAGCGGGGGATTTAGGACAGATACGCAGTATTTT
. | TRBJ2-6 | . | TRBV11-1 | CASSLAAHSGANVLTF | TGTGCCAGCAGCTTAGCTGCCCACTCTGGGGCCAACGTCCTGACTTTC
. | TRBJ1-1 | . | TRBV18 | CASSPREQGAEAFF | TGTGCCAGCTCACCGAGGGAGCAGGGAGCTGAAGCTTTCTTT
. | TRBJ1-5 | . | TRBV28 | CASSRDRPAPQHF | TGTGCCAGCAGCCGGGACCGGCCAGCGCCCCAGCATTTT
. | TRBJ2-7 | . | TRBV7-8 | CASSSRGGQAAYEQYF | TGTGCCAGCAGCTCCCGAGGGGGGCAGGCGGCCTACGAGCAGTACTTC
TRBD2 | TRBJ2-3 | . | TRBV28 | CASSLAGGRHTQYF | TGTGCCAGCAGTTTAGCGGGAGGACGACATACGCAGTATTTT
. | TRBJ2-4 | once | TRBV19 | CASQEGLGVVKNIQYF | TGTGCCAGCCAGGAGGGACTGGGGGTCGTCAAAAACATTCAGTACTTC
TRBD1 | TRBJ1-2 | . | TRBV5-1 | CASSGGTDASGGYTF | TGCGCCAGCAGCGGAGGGACAGACGCCTCCGGTGGCTACACCTTC
. | TRBJ2-5 | . | TRBV2 | CASSEAWETQYF | TGTGCCAGCAGTGAAGCATGGGAGACCCAGTACTTC
. | TRBJ2-7 | . | TRBV11-2 | CASSLDLSGSYEQYF | TGTGCCAGCAGCTTAGATCTAAGCGGATCCTACGAGCAGTACTTC
. | TRBJ2-7 | few | TRBV9 | CASSVGGGTYEQYF | TGTGCCAGCAGCGTAGGTGGAGGGACCTACGAGCAGTACTTC
TRBD2 | TRBJ2-5 | . | TRBV2 | CASSPRRGGGQETQYF | TGTGCCAGCAGTCCACGGCGCGGCGGGGGGCAAGAGACCCAGTACTTC
. | TRBJ2-7 | . | TRBV4-3 | CASSQEGYGVYEQYF | TGCGCCAGCAGCCAAGAGGGGTATGGAGTCTACGAGCAGTACTTC
. | TRBJ2-5 | . | TRBV2 | CASSEGILRGGVQETQYF | TGTGCCAGCAGTGAAGGGATCCTGCGAGGAGGGGTCCAAGAGACCCAGTACTTC
. | TRBJ2-2 | . | TRBV7-6 | CASSPDPPMGTGELFF | TGTGCCAGCAGTCCCGACCCCCCGATGGGCACCGGGGAGCTGTTTTTT
. | TRBJ2-2 | . | TRBV7-6 | CASSYRAASGELFF | TGTGCCAGCAGCTACCGGGCCGCATCCGGGGAGCTGTTTTTT
. | TRBJ1-1 | few | TRBV5-1 | CASSLGDIQGITEAFF | TGCGCCAGCAGCTTGGGGGATATACAGGGAATCACTGAAGCTTTCTTT
. | TRBJ2-2 | . | TRBV28 | CASSPLATGELFF | TGTGCCAGCAGTCCCCTAGCCACCGGGGAGCTGTTTTTT
. | TRBJ1-5 | . | TRBV6-5 | CASRTGASGNQPQHF | TGTGCCAGCAGGACGGGTGCAAGTGGCAATCAGCCCCAGCATTTT
. | TRBJ1-5 | . | TRBV11-1 | CASYLGPTGGNQPQHF | TGTGCCAGCTATCTGGGACCCACCGGTGGCAATCAGCCCCAGCATTTT
. | TRBJ1-5 | . | TRBV6-1 | CASRLTGISNQPQHF | TGTGCCAGCAGGCTCACAGGGATTAGCAATCAGCCCCAGCATTTT
. | TRBJ1-4 | . | TRBV27 | CASSDRYDEKLFF | TGTGCCAGCAGCGACCGGTACGATGAAAAACTGTTTTTT
. | TRBJ2-4 | . | TRBV2 | CASKRDLAKNIQYF | TGTGCCAGCAAGAGGGATTTGGCCAAAAACATTCAGTACTTC
TRBD1 | TRBJ2-1 | . | TRBV7-6 | CASSPAVLGQGAFSSYNEQFF | TGTGCCAGCAGCCCAGCGGTCTTGGGGCAGGGGGCCTTCAGCTCCTACAATGAGCAGTTCTTC
. | TRBJ2-7 | few | TRBV7-3 | CASSLGVSYEQYF | TGTGCCAGCAGCTTAGGGGTTTCCTACGAGCAGTACTTC
TRBD2 | TRBJ2-7 | . | TRBV5-1 | CASSARPGLTTYEQYF | TGCGCCAGCAGCGCGCGGCCGGGACTAACTACCTACGAGCAGTACTTC
. | TRBJ2-1 | . | TRBV7-9 | CASSPGIGEQFF | TGTGCCAGCAGCCCCGGAATCGGTGAGCAGTTCTTC
TRBD2 | TRBJ2-1 | once | TRBV28 | CASGSGVYNEQFF | TGTGCCAGCGGGAGCGGGGTTTACAATGAGCAGTTCTTC
TRBD2 | TRBJ2-7 | . | TRBV9 | CASSESTSGAYEQYF | TGTGCCAGCAGCGAATCGACTAGCGGGGCCTACGAGCAGTACTTC
. | TRBJ2-7 | few | TRBV7-7 | CASSLAPLKEQYF | TGTGCTAGCAGCTTAGCCCCTCTAAAGGAGCAGTACTTC
. | TRBJ2-7 | few | TRBV15 | CATSRVLGGPTYEQYF | TGTGCCACCAGCAGAGTTTTAGGCGGGCCCACCTACGAGCAGTACTTC
. | TRBJ2-5 | . | TRBV19 | CASSIQGETQYF | TGTGCCAGTAGTATCCAAGGGGAGACCCAGTACTTC
. | TRBJ2-1 | . | TRBV27 | CASSLSGGYNEQFF | TGTGCCAGCAGTTTATCGGGCGGGTACAATGAGCAGTTCTTC
TRBD2 | TRBJ2-3 | . | TRBV2 | CASSSSGSTDTQYF | TGTGCCAGCAGTAGTAGCGGGAGCACAGATACGCAGTATTTT
. | TRBJ2-2 | . | TRBV5-6 | CASSFFLYTGELFF | TGTGCCAGCAGCTTTTTTTTGTACACCGGGGAGCTGTTTTTT
. | TRBJ2-3 | . | TRBV11-3 | CASSLGITDTQYF | TGTGCCAGCAGCCTAGGAATCACAGATACGCAGTATTTT
. | TRBJ1-4 | . | TRBV19 | CASSIRTPRNEKLFF | TGTGCCAGTAGCATCAGGACTCCAAGGAATGAAAAACTGTTTTTT
TRBD1 | TRBJ1-4 | . | TRBV7-2 | CASSLGRDSEKLFF | TGTGCCAGCAGCTTAGGCCGGGACAGCGAAAAACTGTTTTTT
. | TRBJ2-5 | once | TRBV29-1 | CSVDRTGPGGQETQYF | TGCAGCGTTGATAGGACGGGGCCGGGTGGCCAAGAGACCCAGTACTTC
. | TRBJ1-2 | . | TRBV5-1 | CASSSPGTDASNYGYTF | TGCGCCAGCAGCTCGCCTGGGACCGACGCCAGTAACTATGGCTACACCTTC